This paragraph reports one T cell receptor (beta chain). The CDR3 has 16 residues. Trimming cost V 3 bases and J 0 bases, with 13 bases left between them. The germline CDR1 and CDR2 sequences are SGHTA and FQGNSA. This entry belongs to a study of T cell changes during pregnancy in multiple sclerosis. Method: immunoSEQ multiplex PCR; TCRdb's copy keeps in-frame clones and lacks some. The sample has 50,000 to 60,000 clones; 90% are singletons. Sequences were derived from peripheral blood, sampled in the first trimester of pregnancy. The receptor was derived from a female donor in good health, enrolled as a control in a pregnancy study. The J gene is TRBJ2-3, the V gene TRBV7-2; unclear D gene. CDR3 protein: CASSLLLRLSTDTQYF. Here the CDR3 DNA reads TGTGCCAGCAGCTTGCTGCTCAGGCTCAGCACAGATACGCAGTATTTT. The full variable domain, its missing parts supplied by reference TRBV7-2 and TRBJ2-3, is GAGVSQSPSNKVTEKGKDVELRCDPISGHTALYWYRQSLGQGLEFLIYFQGNSAPDKSGLPSDRFSAERTGGSVSTLTIQRTQQEDSAVYLCASSLLLRLSTDTQYFGPGTRLTVL.